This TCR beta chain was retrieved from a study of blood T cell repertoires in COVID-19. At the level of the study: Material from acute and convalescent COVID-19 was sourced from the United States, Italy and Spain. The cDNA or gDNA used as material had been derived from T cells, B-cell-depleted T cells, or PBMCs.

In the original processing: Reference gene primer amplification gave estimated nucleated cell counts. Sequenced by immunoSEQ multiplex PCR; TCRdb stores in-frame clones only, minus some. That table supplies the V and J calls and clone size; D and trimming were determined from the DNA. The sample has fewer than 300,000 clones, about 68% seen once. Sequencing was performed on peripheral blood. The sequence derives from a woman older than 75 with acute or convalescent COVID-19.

CDR3 nucleotide sequence: TGTGCCAGCTCACCAACAGGGGTTACCACCGGGGAGCTGTTTTTT. Amino acid sequence: CASSPTGVTTGELFF. The chain uses TRBV18 and TRBJ2-2; TRBD1 matches 7 bases. Germline CDR1 KGHSH, CDR2 LQKENI. The CDR3 sequence is 15 residues long. V dropped 2 bases and J dropped 4; count of bases not matched to a gene: 4.